The source of this T cell receptor (beta chain) is a study of CD8 T cells in ankylosing spondylitis. The study's findings and limits: Reportedly, matched ankylosing spondylitis synovial fluid was significantly enriched for disease-linked clones.

As for this clonotype: Its specificity is not known.

V lost 3 bases to trimming and J lost 5 bases, with 19 bases between them. This CDR3 has 16 residues. The V gene's germline CDR1 is LGHDT and CDR2 YNNKEL (reference sequence). Researchers built TCR beta libraries using quantitative 5'-RACE with molecular barcodes. TCRdb re-called the 5' RACE reads with MiXCR, one entry per CDR3 protein. Of hundreds of thousands of distinct CDR3 sequences listed, 20% are singletons. This sequence was found in a male donor with ankylosing spondylitis or in good health (not recorded which). The chain joins TRBV3-1 to TRBJ2-5; D is ambiguous. The sample taken for sequencing was blood, either unsorted or a sorted T cell fraction (not recorded which). Here the CDR3 reads CASSHEAGVVLETQYF. In DNA form, the CDR3 reads TGTGCCAGCAGCCATGAGGCCGGTGTCGTGCTGGAGACCCAGTACTTC.